Listed below are T cell receptor beta chains from one sample, sequenced in a study of cytomegalovirus exposure and HLA in healthy donors. Sequencing used immunoSEQ multiplex PCR; TCRdb keeps in-frame clones, though not all of them. The profile shows 150,000 to 200,000 clones, over 75% of them singletons. Sequencing used PBMCs. The receptors were gathered from a man between 18 and 29 years old in good health and CMV-seropositive. Each CDR3 is given with its conserved first and last residue. Each record gives: D gene, J gene, V gene, clone size, CDR3 DNA, CDR3 protein. The D gene is left open where the match is weak. Expanded clones get a size class; other rows say once, few or many, or leave the size out.

d_gene: TRBD1; j_gene: TRBJ2-1; v_gene: TRBV12-5; abundance: -; CDR3nt: TGTGCTAGTGGTTTGGGAAACAGGGGGCGAGACAATGAGCAGTTCTTC; CDR3aa: CASGLGNRGRDNEQFF
d_gene: TRBD1; j_gene: TRBJ1-2; v_gene: TRBV5-6; abundance: -; CDR3nt: TGTGCCAGCAGCCCGGGACAGAGGATTTATGGCTACACCTTC; CDR3aa: CASSPGQRIYGYTF
d_gene: -; j_gene: TRBJ2-1; v_gene: TRBV7-9; abundance: -; CDR3nt: TGTGCCAGCAGCACTAAGGGGGGGGGATACAATGAGCAGTTCTTC; CDR3aa: CASSTKGGGYNEQFF
d_gene: -; j_gene: TRBJ2-7; v_gene: TRBV19; abundance: -; CDR3nt: TGTGCCAGTAGTACCCGTGGAGGGACCTACGAGCAGTACTTC; CDR3aa: CASSTRGGTYEQYF
d_gene: -; j_gene: TRBJ2-5; v_gene: TRBV28; abundance: -; CDR3nt: TGTGCCAGCAGTGGTACTGCTTCCCAAGAGACCCAGTACTTC; CDR3aa: CASSGTASQETQYF
d_gene: TRBD2; j_gene: TRBJ2-1; v_gene: TRBV18; abundance: -; CDR3nt: TGTGCCAGCCGCGAAAGCGGGGGGGCCCCCCTAACACATGAGCAGTTCTTC; CDR3aa: CASRESGGAPLTHEQFF
d_gene: TRBD2; j_gene: TRBJ2-7; v_gene: TRBV9; abundance: -; CDR3nt: TGTGCCAGCAGCGGGAGCGGGGGACTCTACGAGCAGTACTTC; CDR3aa: CASSGSGGLYEQYF
d_gene: TRBD1; j_gene: TRBJ2-7; v_gene: TRBV7-2; abundance: -; CDR3nt: TGTGCCAGCAGCCAGACAGGGGGTTTCTACGAGCAGTACTTC; CDR3aa: CASSQTGGFYEQYF
d_gene: TRBD2; j_gene: TRBJ2-5; v_gene: TRBV6-5; abundance: -; CDR3nt: TGTGCCAGCAGTCCCTTGACTAGCAGCCAAGAGACCCAGTACTTC; CDR3aa: CASSPLTSSQETQYF
d_gene: TRBD2; j_gene: TRBJ2-7; v_gene: TRBV18; abundance: once; CDR3nt: TGTGCCAGCTCATATCTTCTCCCGACGGGAGGGGACTACGAGCAGTACTTC; CDR3aa: CASSYLLPTGGDYEQYF
d_gene: -; j_gene: TRBJ1-5; v_gene: TRBV11-2; abundance: once; CDR3nt: TGTGCCAGCAGCACAGAGTACAATCAGCCCCAGCATTTT; CDR3aa: CASSTEYNQPQHF
d_gene: TRBD1; j_gene: TRBJ2-7; v_gene: TRBV5-1; abundance: -; CDR3nt: TGCGCCAGCAGGAAACCCGGGACAGGGATTTACGAGCAGTACTTC; CDR3aa: CASRKPGTGIYEQYF
d_gene: TRBD1; j_gene: TRBJ1-2; v_gene: TRBV4-1; abundance: -; CDR3nt: TGCGCCAGCAGCCAAGAGGACAGGGTGCGCGATGGCTACACCTTC; CDR3aa: CASSQEDRVRDGYTF
d_gene: TRBD1; j_gene: TRBJ1-5; v_gene: TRBV18; abundance: -; CDR3nt: TGTGCCAGCTCACTCGGGACAGGCAATCAGCCCCAGCATTTT; CDR3aa: CASSLGTGNQPQHF
d_gene: -; j_gene: TRBJ1-1; v_gene: TRBV5-1; abundance: -; CDR3nt: TGCGCCAGCGAACAGGTGGGGGCAGGCACTGAAGCTTTCTTT; CDR3aa: CASEQVGAGTEAFF
d_gene: -; j_gene: TRBJ1-4; v_gene: TRBV6-5; abundance: -; CDR3nt: TGTGCCAGCAGCAGGGCCCCGTCAACTAATGAAAAACTGTTTTTT; CDR3aa: CASSRAPSTNEKLFF
d_gene: -; j_gene: TRBJ1-6; v_gene: TRBV2; abundance: -; CDR3nt: TGTGCCAGCAGTGAATTGTCACAGGTTTCACCCCTCCACTTT; CDR3aa: CASSELSQVSPLHF
d_gene: -; j_gene: TRBJ2-7; v_gene: TRBV7-2; abundance: -; CDR3nt: TGTGCCAGCAGCCTTGGCGGGCTATCCTCCTACGAGCAGTACTTC; CDR3aa: CASSLGGLSSYEQYF
d_gene: -; j_gene: TRBJ2-4; v_gene: TRBV7-2; abundance: -; CDR3nt: TGTGCCAGCAGCCGGACCGGAACAGGGAATCAGTACTTC; CDR3aa: CASSRTGTGNQYF
d_gene: -; j_gene: TRBJ2-5; v_gene: TRBV4-2; abundance: -; CDR3nt: TGTGCCAGCAGCCAAGATGTTAACAAAAGCCGGGACACCACCAATCGGGGACAAGAGACCCAGTACTTC; CDR3aa: CASSQDVNKSRDTTNRGQETQYF
d_gene: TRBD2; j_gene: TRBJ2-3; v_gene: TRBV6-5; abundance: -; CDR3nt: TGTGCCAGCAGTTACCTATCGACTAGCGCCGCAGATACGCAGTATTTT; CDR3aa: CASSYLSTSAADTQYF
d_gene: TRBD2; j_gene: TRBJ2-7; v_gene: TRBV10-3; abundance: -; CDR3nt: TGTGCCATCAGTGAGTCGTCTAGCGGGGGTCTCCAGTACTTC; CDR3aa: CAISESSSGGLQYF
d_gene: -; j_gene: TRBJ2-3; v_gene: TRBV27; abundance: -; CDR3nt: TGTGCCAGCAGTACGCGGGTGACAGATACGCAGTATTTT; CDR3aa: CASSTRVTDTQYF
d_gene: -; j_gene: TRBJ1-2; v_gene: TRBV7-2; abundance: -; CDR3nt: TGTGCCAGCAGCTTAAACCAGGTGTACTTC; CDR3aa: CASSLNQVYF
d_gene: TRBD1; j_gene: TRBJ2-7; v_gene: TRBV10-3; abundance: -; CDR3nt: TGTGCCATCAAAAGAAGCCGGGACAGCTACGAGCAGTACTTC; CDR3aa: CAIKRSRDSYEQYF
d_gene: -; j_gene: TRBJ2-2; v_gene: TRBV6-4; abundance: -; CDR3nt: TGTGCCAGCAGCGCAGACTCGAACACCGGGGAGCTGTTTTTT; CDR3aa: CASSADSNTGELFF
d_gene: -; j_gene: TRBJ2-7; v_gene: TRBV7-2; abundance: -; CDR3nt: TGTGCCAGCAGCACCCAGGACAGAGCCTACGAGCAGTACTTC; CDR3aa: CASSTQDRAYEQYF
d_gene: TRBD1; j_gene: TRBJ2-7; v_gene: TRBV5-6; abundance: -; CDR3nt: TGTGCCAGCAGCCTTGTCGTACAGGGGGGCGAGCAGTACTTC; CDR3aa: CASSLVVQGGEQYF
d_gene: -; j_gene: TRBJ1-5; v_gene: TRBV7-2; abundance: few; CDR3nt: TGTGCCAGCAGCCAGCGGGGTTATAGCAATCAGCCCCAGCATTTT; CDR3aa: CASSQRGYSNQPQHF
d_gene: -; j_gene: TRBJ2-1; v_gene: TRBV18; abundance: -; CDR3nt: TGTGCCAGCTCACCCCTACGGTCCCTATCGTATGAGCAGTTCTTC; CDR3aa: CASSPLRSLSYEQFF
d_gene: -; j_gene: TRBJ1-1; v_gene: TRBV27; abundance: -; CDR3nt: TGTGCCAGCAGTTTAGGGGGCCTGAACACTGAAGCTTTCTTT; CDR3aa: CASSLGGLNTEAFF
d_gene: -; j_gene: TRBJ2-5; v_gene: TRBV6-1; abundance: -; CDR3nt: TGTGCCAGCATTATGGGGGGACCACAAGAGACCCAGTACTTC; CDR3aa: CASIMGGPQETQYF
d_gene: TRBD1; j_gene: TRBJ1-3; v_gene: TRBV4-1; abundance: -; CDR3nt: TGCGCCAGCAGCCGTGAGGACAGGGGAACTGGAAACACCATATATTTT; CDR3aa: CASSREDRGTGNTIYF
d_gene: -; j_gene: TRBJ1-4; v_gene: TRBV6-5; abundance: -; CDR3nt: TGTGCCAGCAGTTACGACGGACAGACAAGTGAAAAACTGTTTTTT; CDR3aa: CASSYDGQTSEKLFF
d_gene: -; j_gene: TRBJ2-1; v_gene: TRBV5-1; abundance: -; CDR3nt: TGCGCCAGCAGCTTTTCACAGGGAAGGGACAATGAGCAGTTCTTC; CDR3aa: CASSFSQGRDNEQFF
d_gene: TRBD2; j_gene: TRBJ2-7; v_gene: TRBV27; abundance: -; CDR3nt: TGTGCCAGCAGTTTGTGGGGAGGGTACGAGCAGTACTTC; CDR3aa: CASSLWGGYEQYF
d_gene: -; j_gene: TRBJ1-3; v_gene: TRBV5-1; abundance: -; CDR3nt: TGCGCCAGCAGCTCAGGGTTAGGAAACACCATATATTTT; CDR3aa: CASSSGLGNTIYF
d_gene: -; j_gene: TRBJ2-5; v_gene: TRBV18; abundance: once; CDR3nt: TGTGCCAGCTCACCGTTTGCGAAGGGGGGGGTCCAAGAGACCCAGTACTTC; CDR3aa: CASSPFAKGGVQETQYF
d_gene: TRBD1; j_gene: TRBJ2-7; v_gene: TRBV30; abundance: -; CDR3nt: TGTGCCTGGAATTCCGACCTCCGGGACAGTACTTCCTACGAGCAGTACTTC; CDR3aa: CAWNSDLRDSTSYEQYF